The 24 T cell receptor beta chains listed next were all sequenced from one sample in a study of response to subunit inactivated influenza vaccine. TCRdb called the RT-PCR reads again in MiXCR, with one record for every CDR3 protein. The table has 500,000 to 700,000 distinct CDR3 sequences, roughly 25% seen once. These data were also filed under a second study, of T cells expressing NK-cell markers. That work contributes: For TCR beta, cDNA was produced by 5'RACE template switching with UMIs.

Here the sequenced sample was CD4+ T cells sorted from PBMCs, taken 11 to 12 days after vaccination. All receptors come from a man aged 50 to 60 who received an inactivated influenza vaccine.

The chain joins TRBV7-2 to TRBJ1-5; D possibly corresponds to TRBD1 (6 bases). Trimming removed 5 bases at V and 6 bases at J, with 17 bases between. The CDR3 has 15 amino acids. In germline, CDR1 is SGHTA, CDR2 FQGNSA. This CDR3 reads CASSKEVQGRQPQHF. CDR3 in DNA: TGTGCCAGCAGCAAAGAGGTTCAGGGGCGTCAGCCCCAGCATTTT.

The chain has TRBV6-1 and TRBJ1-1; D is ambiguous. Trimming took off 3 bases at V and 4 bases at J, with 12 bases between the two ends. The CDR3 consists of 14 residues. CDR1 is MNHNS, CDR2 SASEGT, per germline. The CDR3 loop is CASSDFLGSTEAFF. The CDR3 region has the DNA TGTGCCAGCAGTGACTTTCTGGGGAGCACTGAAGCTTTCTTT.

This chain links TRBV14 with TRBJ2-1; 10 nucleotides match TRBD2. Trimming removed 4 bases from V and 2 bases from J; junction bases left unmatched: 5. The CDR3 sequence is 16 residues long. The germline gives CDR1 SGHDN, CDR2 FVKESK. This chain's CDR3 is CASSLLTSGAYNEQFF. In DNA form, the CDR3 reads TGTGCCAGCAGCCTATTAACTAGCGGGGCCTACAATGAGCAGTTCTTC.

V usage is TRBV27 and J usage is TRBJ2-7; a possible D gene is TRBD2 (6 bases). The CDR3 contains 11 residues. V dropped 5 bases and J dropped 7 bases, with 9 bases sitting between them. CDR1 is MNHEY, CDR2 SMNVEV, per germline (reference sequence). Here the CDR3 reads CASSPLAEQYF. The CDR3, as DNA: TGTGCCAGCAGTCCTCTAGCGGAGCAGTACTTC.

This clonotype came up a few times. The chain uses TRBV11-3 and TRBJ2-1; 9 bases map to TRBD2. The CDR3 runs 13 residues. Trimming took 0 bases from V and 13 from J; bases not matched to a gene: 4. Germline V CDR1 and CDR2: SGHNT, YENEEA. The CDR3, as DNA: TGTGCCAGCAGCTTAGATGCTAGCGGGACCCAGTTCTTC. Translating it yields CASSLDASGTQFF.

This clonotype was seen a handful of times. The J gene is TRBJ1-1, the V gene TRBV20-1; D is uncertain. V lost 6 bases, J lost 0 bases, and 14 bases lay in between. Germline V gene data show CDR1 as DFQATT and CDR2 as SNEGSKA (reference sequence). The CDR3 loop spans 14 amino acids. The chain's CDR3 is CSAFRIGMNTEAFF. The CDR3 bases are TGCAGTGCGTTTAGAATAGGGATGAACACTGAAGCTTTCTTT.

This clonotype was picked up a small number of times. The rearrangement uses TRBV7-9 and TRBJ2-1, with 11 bases that match TRBD2. V dropped 5 bases and J dropped 4; count of bases not matched to a gene: 10. This CDR3 is built from 17 residues. The germline V gene has CDR1 SEHNR and CDR2 FQNEAQ (reference sequence). In DNA form, the CDR3 reads TGTGCCAGCAGCCAGGGGTTAACTAGCGGGAGTTACAATGAGCAGTTCTTC. Protein: CASSQGLTSGSYNEQFF.

This clonotype has just a few counts. The chain combines TRBV20-1 with TRBJ1-1; D remains ambiguous. There are 13 residues in the CDR3. Germline values: CDR1 DFQATT, CDR2 SNEGSKA (reference sequence). Trimming took 6 bases from V and 1 from J, leaving 12 bases between them. DNA for the CDR3: TGCAGTGCGGAGTCGGGCAGGAACACTGAAGCTTTCTTT. It codes for CSAESGRNTEAFF.

This clonotype came up a few times. The V and J genes are TRBV25-1 and TRBJ2-1, with D tentatively TRBD2 (6 bases). The ends were cut back, 1 base at V and 6 bases at J, with 19 bases in the middle. Looked up from germline, CDR1 is MGHDK and CDR2 is SYGVNS. CDR3 length: 17 residues. The CDR3 DNA reads as TGTGCCAGCAGTGAATCTTTGTCCAGGGCGGGGTCCAATGAGCAGTTCTTC. Translated: CASSESLSRAGSNEQFF. Using reference TRBV25-1 and TRBJ2-1 for the parts outside the CDR3, the full variable domain is EADIYQTPRYLVIGTGKKITLECSQTMGHDKMYWYQQDPGMELHLIHYSYGVNSTEKGDLSSESTVSRIRTEHFPLTLESARPSHTSQYLCASSESLSRAGSNEQFFGPGTRLTVL.

The V call is TRBV2, the J call TRBJ2-1, with TRBD1 matching over 9 bases. The germline gives CDR1 SNHLY, CDR2 FYNNEI. V was pared by 6 bases and J by 5 bases, with 8 bases of the junction left unmatched. The length of the CDR3 is 15 residues. The CDR3 sequence is CASRALGQGNNEQFF. The CDR3 region has the DNA TGTGCCAGCAGGGCCCTCGGACAGGGGAACAATGAGCAGTTCTTC.

The CDR3 sequence: CASSFTGGHSAGAAEQFF. The CDR3 region has the DNA TGCGCCAGCAGCTTTACAGGGGGTCACTCTGCGGGAGCCGCTGAGCAGTTCTTC. This rearrangement joins TRBV5-1 to TRBJ2-1, with D perhaps TRBD1 (8 bases). Germline V gene data show CDR1 as SGHRS and CDR2 as YFSETQ. CDR3 length: 18 residues. The V and J ends lost 2 bases and 9 bases respectively, with 27 bases between them.

J is TRBJ2-3 and V is TRBV5-1, with D perhaps TRBD1 (8 bases). CDR1 is SGHRS and CDR2 is YFSETQ in the germline V gene. Trimming shortened V by 0 bases and J by 5 bases, and 13 bases separated the two germline ends. The CDR3 totals 15 residues. The CDR3 DNA sequence: TGCGCCAGCAGCTTGGGACAGGGGAGGGTAGATACGCAGTATTTT. It codes for CASSLGQGRVDTQYF.

This clonotype was observed at least ten times. The rearrangement links TRBV11-1 to TRBJ2-1; D possibly corresponds to TRBD1 (7 bases). V shed 8 bases and J shed 7 bases, with 18 bases lying between them. Per the germline V gene, CDR1 is SGHAT and CDR2 is FQDESV (reference sequence). The CDR3 covers 14 residues. CDR3 residues: CASGSGGIKNEQFF. The CDR3 DNA sequence: TGTGCCAGCGGTTCAGGGGGGATTAAGAATGAGCAGTTCTTC.

This clonotype was observed at least ten times. This rearrangement joins TRBV7-2 to TRBJ2-3; D gene uncertain. Germline loops: CDR1 SGHTA, CDR2 FQGNSA. Trimming cost V 3 bases and J 5 bases, with 6 bases left between them. The CDR3 covers 12 residues. The chain's CDR3 is CASSFLGDTQYF. CDR3 DNA sequence: TGTGCCAGCAGCTTCCTGGGAGATACGCAGTATTTT.

J is TRBJ1-2 and V is TRBV5-1; 11 bases line up with TRBD1. There are 17 residues in the CDR3. V lost 2 bases, J lost 4 bases, and 10 bases stayed unmatched. Germline CDR1 reads SGHRS; CDR2 reads YFSETQ. CDR3 residues: CASSLGTGGDVRYGYTF. CDR3 nucleotides: TGCGCCAGCAGCTTAGGGACAGGGGGGGACGTGCGCTATGGCTACACCTTC.

The V and J genes are TRBV20-1 and TRBJ2-2; 7 bases match TRBD1. Germline V CDR1 and CDR2: DFQATT, SNEGSKA (reference sequence). V dropped 1 base and J dropped 4; count of bases not matched to a gene: 3. The CDR3 is 14 amino acids. The chain's CDR3 is CSARVTGATGELFF. The CDR3 DNA is TGCAGTGCTAGAGTAACAGGGGCCACCGGGGAGCTGTTTTTT.

The chain couples TRBV27 to TRBJ2-7; D possibly corresponds to TRBD2 (6 bases). CDR1 is MNHEY, CDR2 SMNVEV, per germline (reference sequence). The CDR3 contains 15 residues. V was shortened by 3 bases and J by 0 bases, with 12 bases between the two germline ends. The CDR3 DNA reads TGTGCCAGCAGTTTGGTCGGGACTCCCTCCTACGAGCAGTACTTC. Translated: CASSLVGTPSYEQYF.

The J gene is TRBJ2-7, the V gene TRBV7-2, with D possibly TRBD1 on 6 matching bases. Per the germline V gene, CDR1 is SGHTA and CDR2 is FQGNSA. The CDR3 is 14 amino acids. V gave up 5 bases and J gave up 1 base, with 12 bases separating them. CDR3 DNA: TGTGCCAGCAGCCCAACCAGGGGATCCTACGAGCAGTACTTC. Translating it yields CASSPTRGSYEQYF. The entire variable domain, with the rest obtained from reference TRBV7-2 and TRBJ2-7, is as follows: GAGVSQSPSNKVTEKGKDVELRCDPISGHTALYWYRQSLGQGLEFLIYFQGNSAPDKSGLPSDRFSAERTGGSVSTLTIQRTQQEDSAVYLCASSPTRGSYEQYFGPGTRLTVT.

This clonotype was found many times. The rearrangement uses TRBV3-1 and TRBJ1-6; no firm D call. Germline CDR1 and CDR2: LGHDT and YNNKEL (reference sequence). CDR3 length: 15 amino acids. The ends were cut back, 4 bases at V and 7 bases at J, with 14 bases in the middle. The CDR3 DNA reads TGTGCCAGCAGCCCGTCGGTTCAAGGGAATTCACCCCTCCACTTT. Protein: CASSPSVQGNSPLHF.

This chain uses TRBV7-2 with TRBJ1-5; 7 nucleotides agree with TRBD1. This CDR3 is built from 13 residues. After removal of 5 bases from V and 6 bases from J, the junction contained 4 bases not matched to a gene. From germline, CDR1 is SGHTA and CDR2 FQGNSA. The CDR3 DNA follows: TGTGCCAGCAGCGAGGGGGCGGTTCAGCCCCAGCATTTT. Its translation is CASSEGAVQPQHF. The whole variable domain, remainder taken from reference TRBV7-2 and TRBJ1-5, is GAGVSQSPSNKVTEKGKDVELRCDPISGHTALYWYRQSLGQGLEFLIYFQGNSAPDKSGLPSDRFSAERTGGSVSTLTIQRTQQEDSAVYLCASSEGAVQPQHFGDGTRLSIL.

V gene TRBV5-5 combines with J gene TRBJ1-4, with 9 bases fitting TRBD1. Germline V gives CDR1 SGHKS, CDR2 YYEKEE (reference sequence). CDR3 length equals 16 residues. V gave up 2 bases and J gave up 8 bases; unmatched junction bases: 10. CDR3 nucleotides: TGTGCCAGCAGCTTTTATCCGGGACAGGGAAACGAAAAACTGTTTTTT. It codes for CASSFYPGQGNEKLFF.

This chain uses TRBV24-1 with TRBJ2-2; 8 bases match TRBD1. V dropped 9 bases and J dropped 1; count of bases not matched to a gene: 6. The length of the CDR3 is 15 residues. Germline V lookup: CDR1 KGHDR, CDR2 SFDVKD. The CDR3 reads CATATGTGNTGELFF. CDR3 sequence (DNA): TGTGCCACCGCCACCGGGACAGGGAACACCGGGGAGCTGTTTTTT.

The chain carries TRBV9 and TRBJ2-1; D is uncertain. Deletions cut 0 bases from V and 3 bases from J, with 10 bases between. The CDR3 is made up of 15 amino acids. CDR1 is SGDLS and CDR2 is YYNGEE in the germline V gene. CDR3 sequence: CASSVGAANYNEQFF. CDR3 coding DNA: TGTGCCAGCAGCGTAGGGGCAGCCAACTACAATGAGCAGTTCTTC.

The V and J genes are TRBV4-3 and TRBJ2-7; D is ambiguous. Between the trimmed V and J ends, which lost 0 bases and 0 bases, there was a span of 6 bases. The CDR3 loop spans 14 amino acids. Germline CDR1 LGHNA, CDR2 YSLEER. CDR3 protein: CASSQEAYSYEQYF. CDR3 coding DNA: TGCGCCAGCAGCCAAGAAGCATACTCCTACGAGCAGTACTTC.